This T cell receptor beta chain derives from a study of shared clonotypes between healthy human individuals. Study-wide background: Donors consisted of two women and three men between 18 and 49. For every donor, three CD4 naive, three CD4 memory, two CD8 naive and one CD8 memory plates were used.

None of the donors, who were healthy HIV-negative adults, had recently had acute infections or vaccinations. The CDR3 runs to 16 residues. Germline CDR1 reads LGHNA; CDR2 reads YSLEER. The V and J ends lost 1 base and 2 bases, in that order; junction bases with no gene match: 5. Assay used: immunoSEQ multiplex PCR; TCRdb lists only in-frame clones, some missing. The top ten hold roughly 0.14% of the sample, which has a few million clones, 90% to 95% seen once. The receptor was derived from a man between 18 and 35 years old in good health. The specimen sequenced was naive CD4+ T cells sorted from blood. The subset is: CD45RA+ positively selected. The chain uses TRBV4-3 and TRBJ2-3; 8 bases are shared with TRBD2. The CDR3 sequence: CASSQGLLADTDTQYF. CDR3 nucleotide sequence: TGCGCCAGCAGCCAAGGGCTACTAGCGGACACAGATACGCAGTATTTT.